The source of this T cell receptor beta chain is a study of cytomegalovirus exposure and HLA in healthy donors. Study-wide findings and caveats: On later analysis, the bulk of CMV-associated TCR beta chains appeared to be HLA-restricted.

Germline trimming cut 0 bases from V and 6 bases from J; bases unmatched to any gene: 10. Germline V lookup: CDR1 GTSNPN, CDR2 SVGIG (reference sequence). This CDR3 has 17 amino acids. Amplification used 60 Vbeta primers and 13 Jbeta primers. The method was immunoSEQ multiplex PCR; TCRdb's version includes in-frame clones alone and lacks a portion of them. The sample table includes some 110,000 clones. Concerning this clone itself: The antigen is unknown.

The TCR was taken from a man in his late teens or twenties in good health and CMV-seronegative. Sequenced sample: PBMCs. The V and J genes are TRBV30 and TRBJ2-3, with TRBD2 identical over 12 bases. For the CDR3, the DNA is TGTGCCTGGAGTGTAATGCGGACTAGCGGGGTCACCGATACGCAGTATTTT. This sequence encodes CAWSVMRTSGVTDTQYF.